This section outlines one TCR beta chain sequence together with its context. Its antigen is undetermined. The table came from immunoSEQ multiplex PCR; TCRdb's copy has only in-frame clones and leaves some out. The sample consists of 35,000 to 50,000 clones, about 95% of them appearing once. These data originate in a study of graft-versus-host responses after intestinal transplantation. As for the study in general: Isolated intestinal, liver-intestinal, or multivisceral transplants were what recipients had. Anti-thymocyte globulin served as induction for all recipients, who then took tacrolimus and steroids for 3 to 4 years. Study-wide points: Investigators detected GvH clones in recipient marrow, with some emerging earlier in ileum or blood.

Trimming shortened V by 9 bases and J by 1 base, and 15 bases separated the two germline ends. Germline V gene lookup returns CDR1 SEHNR and CDR2 FQNEAQ (reference sequence). The CDR3 runs to 14 residues. The TCR originated in a human patient who received an intestinal transplant, so some T cells may come from the graft donor. The sample in question was PBMCs, obtained approximately 360 days after intestinal transplant. The chain combines TRBV7-9 with TRBJ2-5; D is unresolved. The CDR3 region is CARPPHGSQETQYF. The CDR3 region has the DNA TGTGCCAGGCCCCCGCATGGCAGCCAAGAGACCCAGTACTTC. The full variable domain, rest sourced from reference TRBV7-9 and TRBJ2-5, is DTGVSQNPRHKITKRGQNVTFRCDPISEHNRLYWYRQTLGQGPEFLTYFQNEAQLEKSRLLSDRFSAERPKGSFSTLEIQRTEQGDSAMYLCARPPHGSQETQYFGPGTRLLVL.